What follows are 18 T cell receptor beta chains derived from one specimen sequenced in a study of brain T cells in children with intractable seizures. Profiling relied on immunoSEQ multiplex PCR, and the TCRdb table lists in-frame clones only, not all of them. Here the sample spans a few hundred thousand clones, roughly 93% being singletons. Time point of the sample: blood from clinic visit 5 months post-surgery; TSC patient then seizure free. The sequencing used peripheral blood, collected less than 6 months after surgery. The receptor set was obtained from a boy under two years old with tuberous sclerosis and intractable seizures.

This chain connects TRBV2 to TRBJ2-7; the D gene is possibly TRBD2 (6 bases). The ends were cut back, 8 bases at V and 1 base at J, with 12 bases in the middle. The CDR3 runs 13 residues. Germline lookup yields CDR1 SNHLY and CDR2 FYNNEI. The CDR3 is CASGQRGSYEQYF. The CDR3 DNA is TGTGCCAGCGGGCAACGGGGGTCCTACGAGCAGTACTTC.

V and J are TRBV27 and TRBJ1-2; maybe TRBD1 (5 bases). The CDR3 covers 14 residues. Per the germline V gene, CDR1 is MNHEY and CDR2 is SMNVEV (reference sequence). V lost 2 bases and J 6 bases, leaving 13 bases between the germline ends. The DNA for the CDR3 is TGTGCCAGCAGTTTAGGAGGGACGAGCGATGGCTACACCTTC. Its protein product is CASSLGGTSDGYTF.

The rearrangement links TRBV30 to TRBJ1-2, with D possibly being TRBD1 (6 bases). Trimming removed 0 bases from V and 1 base from J, with 12 bases in between. Germline V gene lookup returns CDR1 GTSNPN and CDR2 SVGIG (reference sequence). The CDR3 loop spans 15 amino acids. This CDR3 is CAWSVRGRLNYGYTF. DNA for the CDR3: TGTGCCTGGAGTGTAAGGGGGAGGCTTAACTATGGCTACACCTTC.

The V and J genes are TRBV5-1 and TRBJ2-2, with D uncertain. Germline CDR1 reads SGHRS; CDR2 reads YFSETQ. This CDR3 comprises 15 residues. Trimming cost V 0 bases and J 2 bases, with 8 bases left between them. The CDR3 bases are TGCGCCAGCAGCTTGGGGGCCTATAACACCGGGGAGCTGTTTTTT. This sequence encodes CASSLGAYNTGELFF.

This chain uses TRBV27 with TRBJ2-7; TRBD2 is a possible D gene (7 bases). V was trimmed by 5 bases and J by 4 bases, leaving 18 bases between them. This CDR3 is built from 15 residues. Looked up from germline, CDR1 is MNHEY and CDR2 is SMNVEV (reference sequence). CDR3 sequence: CASSQRVGGLYEQYF. The CDR3 DNA follows: TGTGCCAGCAGTCAAAGGGTCGGGGGGCTTTACGAGCAGTACTTC.

CDR3 in amino acids: CASSSERGYEQYF. The CDR3 DNA reads as TGTGCCAGCAGTTCCGAACGGGGTTACGAGCAGTACTTC. The rearrangement links TRBV27 to TRBJ2-7; D is possibly TRBD2 (5 bases). The V and J ends lost 4 bases and 4 bases respectively, with 11 bases between them. The CDR3 totals 13 residues. Germline lookup yields CDR1 MNHEY and CDR2 SMNVEV (reference sequence).

CDR3 sequence (DNA): TGTGCCAGCAGCTTGGAGAAAGGGTATGGGAACACTGAAGCTTTCTTT. This codes for CASSLEKGYGNTEAFF. The V and J genes are TRBV5-4 and TRBJ1-1; unclear D gene. The CDR3 totals 16 residues. The V and J ends lost 0 bases and 1 base respectively, with 13 bases between them. The germline gives CDR1 SGHNT, CDR2 YYREEE (reference sequence).

The chain recombines TRBV27 with TRBJ2-1; D perhaps matches TRBD2 (5 bases). Germline V gene data show CDR1 as MNHEY and CDR2 as SMNVEV (reference sequence). Trimming cost V 4 bases and J 0 bases, with 10 bases left between them. The CDR3 contains 15 residues. The CDR3 loop reads CASSSLGSSYNEQFF. CDR3 bases: TGTGCCAGCAGTTCCCTTGGGAGCTCCTACAATGAGCAGTTCTTC.

V gene TRBV5-6 combines with J gene TRBJ1-1, with TRBD1 identical over 9 bases. The CDR3 loop spans 14 amino acids. Germline CDR1 reads SGHDT; CDR2 reads YYEEEE. With 4 bases clipped from V and 4 bases from J, the junction kept 5 bases outside the gene matches. CDR3 DNA: TGTGCCAGCAGCCCGGGACAGGGCTTCACTGAAGCTTTCTTT. Protein: CASSPGQGFTEAFF.

V usage is TRBV27 and J usage is TRBJ2-2, with no clear D. Trimming pared 4 bases from V and 4 bases from J, leaving 16 bases between. Germline V lookup: CDR1 MNHEY, CDR2 SMNVEV (reference sequence). CDR3 length: 16 amino acids. The CDR3 loop reads CASSSPTIPSTGELFF. The CDR3 DNA reads TGTGCCAGCAGTTCCCCAACAATACCAAGCACCGGGGAGCTGTTTTTT.

The J gene is TRBJ2-5, the V gene TRBV27, with TRBD1 as a possible D gene (7 bases). From germline, CDR1 is MNHEY and CDR2 SMNVEV (reference sequence). The CDR3 is 17 amino acids. V lost 3 bases, J lost 5 bases, and 22 bases lay in between. DNA for the CDR3: TGTGCCAGCAGTTTCCAGGGAGGTGTAGGGGGCCGGGAGACCCAGTACTTC. This gives the protein CASSFQGGVGGRETQYF.

V is TRBV9 and J is TRBJ2-5, with TRBD2 matching over 8 bases. There are 12 residues in the CDR3. The trim removed 3 bases at V and 5 bases at J, leaving 0 bases unmatched. In germline, CDR1 is SGDLS, CDR2 YYNGEE. CDR3 region: CASSGLAETQYF. DNA of the CDR3: TGTGCCAGCAGCGGACTAGCGGAGACCCAGTACTTC.

This clone was recorded a few times. V and J are TRBV9 and TRBJ2-5; 8 bases agree with TRBD2. The V and J ends lost 4 bases and 5 bases, in that order; junction bases with no gene match: 7. Germline CDR1 SGDLS, CDR2 YYNGEE. The CDR3 is 14 amino acids. The CDR3 loop reads CASSPGGALETQYF. The CDR3 nucleotides read TGTGCCAGCAGCCCCGGGGGGGCCTTGGAGACCCAGTACTTC.

This chain uses TRBV11-3 with TRBJ1-3; no definite D call. The CDR3 consists of 17 residues. Germline V gene sequence: CDR1 SGHNT, CDR2 YENEEA. Deletions cut 4 bases from V and 0 bases from J, with 16 bases between. The CDR3 coding sequence is TGTGCCAGCAGCTCACCCAGGTCGGGGTACTCTGGAAACACCATATATTTT. It yields the protein CASSSPRSGYSGNTIYF.

This clone has more than one count but fewer than ten. The chain links TRBV5-8 to TRBJ2-7; tentatively, D is TRBD1 (6 bases). Germline CDR1 and CDR2: SGHTS and YDEGEE. The CDR3 consists of 12 residues. Deletions cut 4 bases from V and 2 bases from J, with 7 bases between. CDR3 in DNA: TGTGCCAGCAGCGGGGACACCTACGAGCAGTACTTC. Residues: CASSGDTYEQYF. Full variable domain (remainder filled in from reference TRBV5-8 and TRBJ2-7): EAGVTQSPTHLIKTRGQQATLRCSPISGHTSVYWYQQALGLGLQFLLWYDEGEERNRGNFPPRFSGRQFPNYSSELNVNALELEDSALYLCASSGDTYEQYFGPGTRLTVT.

The V gene is TRBV6-5, the J gene TRBJ2-1, with D possibly TRBD2 on 5 matching bases. Trimming removed 4 bases from V and 3 bases from J, with 10 bases in between. The germline CDR1 and CDR2 sequences are MNHEY and SVGAGI. The CDR3 runs 14 residues. The CDR3 loop is CASSSRAIYNEQFF. The CDR3 DNA sequence: TGTGCCAGCAGTTCGAGGGCGATCTACAATGAGCAGTTCTTC.

This chain uses TRBV9 with TRBJ1-1; D is unclear. Between the trimmed V and J ends, which lost 0 bases and 0 bases, there was a span of 9 bases. The CDR3 spans 15 residues. Per germline, CDR1 SGDLS and CDR2 YYNGEE. The CDR3 loop reads CASSVGGDMNTEAFF. Written as DNA, the CDR3 is TGTGCCAGCAGCGTAGGGGGAGACATGAACACTGAAGCTTTCTTT.

The rearrangement joins TRBV28 to TRBJ2-7, with 11 bases lining up with TRBD2. CDR1 and CDR2 (germline): MDHEN, SYDVKM. CDR3 size: 15 residues. With V trimmed by 4 bases and J by 4 bases, 6 bases remained unmatched. The DNA for the CDR3 is TGTGCCAGCAGTTCCACGGGACTAGCGGCGTACGAGCAGTACTTC. It codes for CASSSTGLAAYEQYF.